Following are 8 T cell receptor beta chains from one sample sequenced in a study of blood T cell repertoires in COVID-19 (dated by TCRdb to the early 2020s). Library generation was performed with the immunoSEQ multiplex PCR assay. Drawn from immuneACCESS, this table holds only the in-frame rearrangements with V and J called that TCRdb kept. Clones are partly lost; checked studies trace under half to an unresolved V gene and leave the rest unexplained. A total of around 250,000 clones appear in this sample, 80% to 90% of them only once. The ten largest clones add up to roughly 15% of the sample. Sequencing was carried out using PBMCs or T cells enriched from blood (not recorded which). The receptors come from a man aged 18 to 29 who had recovered from COVID-19.

This sequence joins TRBV11-2 and TRBJ1-5; D not resolved. Looked up from germline, CDR1 is SGHAT and CDR2 is FQNNGV. V lost 2 bases, J lost 4 bases, and 6 bases lay in between. The CDR3 is 13 amino acids. CDR3 in DNA: TGTGCCAGCAGCTTATACACAAATCAGCCCCAGCATTTT. Translating it yields CASSLYTNQPQHF.

This clone has a single count. The chain combines TRBV5-8 with TRBJ2-1; D may be TRBD2 (5 bases). CDR3 length equals 15 residues. V dropped 1 base and J dropped 7 bases, with 15 bases sitting between them. The germline V gene encodes CDR1 SGHTS and CDR2 YDEGEE. CDR3 protein: CASSLIGWSGNEQFF. The CDR3 coding sequence is TGTGCCAGCAGCTTGATTGGTTGGAGCGGAAATGAGCAGTTCTTC. Full variable domain (missing parts from reference TRBV5-8 and TRBJ2-1): EAGVTQSPTHLIKTRGQQATLRCSPISGHTSVYWYQQALGLGLQFLLWYDEGEERNRGNFPPRFSGRQFPNYSSELNVNALELEDSALYLCASSLIGWSGNEQFFGPGTRLTVL.

The rearrangement joins TRBV5-1 to TRBJ2-7, with unresolved D. The germline V gene has CDR1 SGHRS and CDR2 YFSETQ. V was trimmed by 1 base and J by 7 bases, leaving 15 bases between them. The CDR3 loop spans 14 amino acids. The CDR3 region has the DNA TGCGCCAGCAGCTTGACCGCTGGCTCCTGGGAGCAGTACTTC. This gives the protein CASSLTAGSWEQYF. The entire variable domain, with the rest obtained from reference TRBV5-1 and TRBJ2-7, is as follows: KAGVTQTPRYLIKTRGQQVTLSCSPISGHRSVSWYQQTPGQGLQFLFEYFSETQRNKGNFPGRFSGRQFSNSRSEMNVSTLELGDSALYLCASSLTAGSWEQYFGPGTRLTVT.

CDR3: CASSLDQASGYNEQFF. CDR3 sequence (DNA): TGTGCCAGCAGCTTAGATCAGGCTAGCGGTTACAATGAGCAGTTCTTC. This sequence joins TRBV11-3 and TRBJ2-1; 7 positions agree with TRBD2. V shed 0 bases, J shed 4 bases, and the junction held 6 bases outside the gene matches. The V gene's germline CDR1 is SGHNT and CDR2 YENEEA. The CDR3 spans 16 residues.

V usage is TRBV7-9 and J usage is TRBJ1-4; 7 bases map to TRBD1. V shed 2 bases, J shed 8 bases, and the junction held 5 bases outside the gene matches. The CDR3 length is 14 residues. Germline loops: CDR1 SEHNR, CDR2 FQNEAQ (reference sequence). CDR3 region: CASSLSTGEEKLFF. As DNA, the CDR3 is TGTGCCAGCAGCTTATCAACAGGGGAGGAAAAACTGTTTTTT.

The gene calls are TRBV5-1 and TRBJ1-1; 7 bases fit TRBD1. The V gene's germline CDR1 is SGHRS and CDR2 YFSETQ. The length of the CDR3 is 14 residues. The J segment lost 4 bases and the V segment lost 3 bases, leaving 6 bases of the junction unmatched. The CDR3 protein is CASSSGQMTTEAFF. CDR3 in DNA: TGCGCCAGCAGCTCGGGACAGATGACCACTGAAGCTTTCTTT.

The V and J genes are TRBV12-5 and TRBJ1-5; a possible D gene is TRBD1 (5 bases). The CDR3 runs 14 residues. V lost 4 bases and J 4 bases, leaving 11 bases between the germline ends. CDR1 LGHNT and CDR2 FRNRAP come from the germline V gene. This CDR3 is CASGSGQGNQPQHF. In DNA form, the CDR3 reads TGTGCTAGTGGTTCCGGGCAGGGAAATCAGCCCCAGCATTTT.

The rearrangement uses TRBV15 and TRBJ2-5, with 11 nucleotides matching TRBD2. Trimming took 1 base from V and 5 from J; bases not matched to a gene: 12. Germline V lookup: CDR1 LNHNV, CDR2 YYDKDF (reference sequence). CDR3 length: 18 residues. The CDR3 here is CATSRVLAGVEFRETQYF. CDR3 in DNA: TGTGCCACCAGCAGAGTACTAGCGGGAGTTGAGTTTAGGGAGACCCAGTACTTC.